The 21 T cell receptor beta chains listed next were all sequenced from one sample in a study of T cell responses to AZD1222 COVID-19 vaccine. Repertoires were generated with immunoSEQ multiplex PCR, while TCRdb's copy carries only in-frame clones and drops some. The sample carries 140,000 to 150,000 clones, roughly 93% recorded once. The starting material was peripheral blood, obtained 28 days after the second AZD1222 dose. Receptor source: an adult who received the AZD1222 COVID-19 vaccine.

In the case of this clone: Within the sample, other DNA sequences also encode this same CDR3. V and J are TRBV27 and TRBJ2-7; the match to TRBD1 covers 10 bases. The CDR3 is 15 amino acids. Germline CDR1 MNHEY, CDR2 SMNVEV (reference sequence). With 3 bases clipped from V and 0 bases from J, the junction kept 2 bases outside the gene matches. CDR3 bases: TGTGCCAGCAGTTTCCGGACAGGGGGCTCCTACGAGCAGTACTTC. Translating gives CASSFRTGGSYEQYF.

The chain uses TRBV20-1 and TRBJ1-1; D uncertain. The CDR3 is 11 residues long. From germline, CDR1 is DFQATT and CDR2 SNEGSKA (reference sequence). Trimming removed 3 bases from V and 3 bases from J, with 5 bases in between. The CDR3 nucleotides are TGCAGTGCTAGTCGGGACACTGAAGCTTTCTTT. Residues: CSASRDTEAFF.

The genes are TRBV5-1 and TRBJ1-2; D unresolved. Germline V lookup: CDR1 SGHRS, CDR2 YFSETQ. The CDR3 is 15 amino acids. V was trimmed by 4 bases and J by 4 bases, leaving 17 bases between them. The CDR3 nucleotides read TGCGCCAGCAGCCCGGGCCAAGGGCGATTCTATGGCTACACCTTC. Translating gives CASSPGQGRFYGYTF.

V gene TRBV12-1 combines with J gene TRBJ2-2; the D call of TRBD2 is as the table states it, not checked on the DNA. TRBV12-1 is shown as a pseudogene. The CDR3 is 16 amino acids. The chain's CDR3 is CASSSGLAGATGELFF. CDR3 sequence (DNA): TGTGCCAGCAGTTCCGGACTAGCGGGGGCCACCGGGGAGCTGTTTTTT.

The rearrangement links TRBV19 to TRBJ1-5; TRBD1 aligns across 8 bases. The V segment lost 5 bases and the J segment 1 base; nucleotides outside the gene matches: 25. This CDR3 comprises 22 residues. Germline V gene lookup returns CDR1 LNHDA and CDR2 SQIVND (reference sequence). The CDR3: CASSVSIWTGFSLGASNQPQHF. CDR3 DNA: TGTGCCAGTAGTGTATCTATTTGGACAGGGTTTTCGCTCGGTGCCAGCAATCAGCCCCAGCATTTT.

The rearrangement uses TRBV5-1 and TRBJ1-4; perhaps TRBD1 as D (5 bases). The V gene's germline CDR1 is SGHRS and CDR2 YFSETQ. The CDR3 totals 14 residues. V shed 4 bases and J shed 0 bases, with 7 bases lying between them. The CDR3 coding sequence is TGCGCCAGCAGCGGGGGGTCAACTAATGAAAAACTGTTTTTT. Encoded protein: CASSGGSTNEKLFF.

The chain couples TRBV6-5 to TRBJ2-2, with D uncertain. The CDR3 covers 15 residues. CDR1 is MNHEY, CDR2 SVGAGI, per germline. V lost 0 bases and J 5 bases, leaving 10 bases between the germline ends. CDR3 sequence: CASSYSISPTGELFF. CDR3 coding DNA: TGTGCCAGCAGTTACTCGATCTCGCCGACCGGGGAGCTGTTTTTT.

In nucleotides, the CDR3 is TGCGCCAGCAGCTTGCTTCCAGGGAATAAAGAAAAACTGTTTTTT. Its translation: CASSLLPGNKEKLFF. V and J are TRBV5-1 and TRBJ1-4, with a tentative D call TRBD1 (5 bases). The germline V gene encodes CDR1 SGHRS and CDR2 YFSETQ. The ends were cut back, 1 base at V and 8 bases at J, with 15 bases in the middle. This CDR3 has 15 residues.

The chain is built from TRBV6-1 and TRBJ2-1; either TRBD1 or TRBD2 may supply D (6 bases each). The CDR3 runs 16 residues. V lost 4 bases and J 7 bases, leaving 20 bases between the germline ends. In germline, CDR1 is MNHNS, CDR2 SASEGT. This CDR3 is CASSADDRSAGNEQFF. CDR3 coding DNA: TGTGCCAGCAGTGCGGATGACAGGTCCGCGGGGAATGAGCAGTTCTTC.

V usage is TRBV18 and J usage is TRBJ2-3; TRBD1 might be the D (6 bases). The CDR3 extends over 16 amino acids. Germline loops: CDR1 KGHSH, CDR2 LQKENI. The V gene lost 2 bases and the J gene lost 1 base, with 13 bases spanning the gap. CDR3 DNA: TGTGCCAGCTCACCAGGTATACAGGGTGGCACAGATACGCAGTATTTT. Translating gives CASSPGIQGGTDTQYF. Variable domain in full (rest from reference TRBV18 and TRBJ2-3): NAGVMQNPRHLVRRRGQEARLRCSPMKGHSHVYWYRQLPEEGLKFMVYLQKENIIDESGMPKERFSAEFPKEGPSILRIQQVVRGDSAAYFCASSPGIQGGTDTQYFGPGTRLTVL.

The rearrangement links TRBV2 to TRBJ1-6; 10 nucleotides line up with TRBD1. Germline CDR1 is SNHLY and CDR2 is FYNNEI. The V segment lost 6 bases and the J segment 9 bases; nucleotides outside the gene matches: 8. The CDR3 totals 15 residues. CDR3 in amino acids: CASRLTGGQGSPLHF. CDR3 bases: TGTGCCAGCAGATTGACAGGGGGCCAGGGTTCACCCCTCCACTTT. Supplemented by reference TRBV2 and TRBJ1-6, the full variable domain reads EPEVTQTPSHQVTQMGQEVILRCVPISNHLYFYWYRQILGQKVEFLVSFYNNEISEKSEIFDDQFSVERPDGSNFTLKIRSTKLEDSAMYFCASRLTGGQGSPLHFGNGTRLTVT.

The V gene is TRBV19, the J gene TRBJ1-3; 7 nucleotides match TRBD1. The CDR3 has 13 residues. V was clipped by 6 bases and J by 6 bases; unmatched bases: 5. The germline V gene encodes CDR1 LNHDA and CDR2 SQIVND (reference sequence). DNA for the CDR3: TGTGCCAGTAGGATGGGACAGTCAAACACCATATATTTT. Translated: CASRMGQSNTIYF.

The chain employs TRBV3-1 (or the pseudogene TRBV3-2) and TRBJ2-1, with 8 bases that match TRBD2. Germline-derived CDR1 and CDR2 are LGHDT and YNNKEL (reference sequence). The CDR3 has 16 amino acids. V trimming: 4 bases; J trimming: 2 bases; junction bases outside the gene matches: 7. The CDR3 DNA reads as TGTGCCAGCAGCCCCTTGGAGCGGGGGACCTACAATGAGCAGTTCTTC. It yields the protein CASSPLERGTYNEQFF.

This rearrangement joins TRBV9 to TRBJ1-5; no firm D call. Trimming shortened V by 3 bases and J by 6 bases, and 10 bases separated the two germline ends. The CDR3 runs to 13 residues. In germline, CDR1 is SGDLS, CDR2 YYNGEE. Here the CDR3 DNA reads TGTGCCAGCAGCGCGGGTTGGAGTCAGCCCCAGCATTTT. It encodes CASSAGWSQPQHF.

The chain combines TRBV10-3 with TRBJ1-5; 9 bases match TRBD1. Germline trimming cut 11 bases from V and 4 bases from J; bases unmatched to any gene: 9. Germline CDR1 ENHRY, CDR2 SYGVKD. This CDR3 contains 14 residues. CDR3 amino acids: CASNPGQGNQPQHF. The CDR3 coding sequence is TGTGCCTCAAATCCGGGACAGGGAAATCAGCCCCAGCATTTT.

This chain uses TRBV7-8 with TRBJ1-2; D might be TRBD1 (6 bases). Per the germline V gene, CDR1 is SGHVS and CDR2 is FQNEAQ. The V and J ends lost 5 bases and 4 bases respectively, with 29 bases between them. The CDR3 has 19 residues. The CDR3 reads CASSLRTTNTGREGYGYTF. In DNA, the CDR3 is TGTGCCAGCAGCCTCCGGACAACTAATACAGGGAGGGAAGGCTATGGCTACACCTTC.

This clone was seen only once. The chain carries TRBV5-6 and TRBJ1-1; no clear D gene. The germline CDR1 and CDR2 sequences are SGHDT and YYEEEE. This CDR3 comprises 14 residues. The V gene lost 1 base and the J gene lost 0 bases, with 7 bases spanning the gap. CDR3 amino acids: CASSLQVMNTEAFF. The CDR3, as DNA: TGTGCCAGCAGCTTGCAGGTCATGAACACTGAAGCTTTCTTT. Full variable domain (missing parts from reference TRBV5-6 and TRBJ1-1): DAGVTQSPTHLIKTRGQQVTLRCSPKSGHDTVSWYQQALGQGPQFIFQYYEEEERQRGNFPDRFSGHQFPNYSSELNVNALLLGDSALYLCASSLQVMNTEAFFGQGTRLTVV.

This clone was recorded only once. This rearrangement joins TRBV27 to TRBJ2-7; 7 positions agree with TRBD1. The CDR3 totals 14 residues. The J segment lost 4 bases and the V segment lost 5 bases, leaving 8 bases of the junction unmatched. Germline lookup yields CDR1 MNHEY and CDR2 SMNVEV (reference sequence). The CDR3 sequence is CASSPRTGEYEQYF. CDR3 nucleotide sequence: TGTGCCAGCAGTCCCCGGACAGGAGAGTACGAGCAGTACTTC.

This chain's CDR3 is CASSLPNSNSPLHF. Here the CDR3 DNA reads TGTGCCAGCAGTTTACCCAACAGTAATTCACCCCTCCACTTT. The chain employs TRBV28 and TRBJ1-6; no firm D call. The CDR3 spans 14 residues. CDR1 MDHEN and CDR2 SYDVKM come from the germline V gene. The V and J ends lost 2 bases and 6 bases respectively, with 8 bases between them. Complete variable domain (other parts from reference TRBV28 and TRBJ1-6): DVKVTQSSRYLVKRTGEKVFLECVQDMDHENMFWYRQDPGLGLRLIYFSYDVKMKEKGDIPEGYSVSREKKERFSLILESASTNQTSMYLCASSLPNSNSPLHFGNGTRLTVT.

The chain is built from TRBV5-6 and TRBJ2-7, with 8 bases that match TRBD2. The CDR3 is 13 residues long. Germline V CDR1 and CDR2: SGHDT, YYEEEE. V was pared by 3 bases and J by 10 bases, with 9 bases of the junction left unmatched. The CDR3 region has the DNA TGTGCCAGCAGCTGGCGGGCCAGCGGGGGACAGTACTTC. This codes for CASSWRASGGQYF. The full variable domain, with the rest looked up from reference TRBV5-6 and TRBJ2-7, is DAGVTQSPTHLIKTRGQQVTLRCSPKSGHDTVSWYQQALGQGPQFIFQYYEEEERQRGNFPDRFSGHQFPNYSSELNVNALLLGDSALYLCASSWRASGGQYFGPGTRLTVT.

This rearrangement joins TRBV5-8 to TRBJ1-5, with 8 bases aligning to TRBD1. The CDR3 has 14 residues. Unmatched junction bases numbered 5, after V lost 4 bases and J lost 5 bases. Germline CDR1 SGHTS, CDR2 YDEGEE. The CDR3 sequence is CASSGRQGYQPQHF. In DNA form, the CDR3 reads TGTGCCAGCAGCGGACGACAGGGGTATCAGCCCCAGCATTTT.